This T cell receptor beta chain was sequenced during a study of shared clonotypes between healthy human individuals (dated by TCRdb to the early 2020s). Regarding the study in general: The cohort included a few men and a couple of women between 18 and 49 years of age. For each donor, CD4 naive and CD4 memory were each given three plates, CD8 naive was given two plates, and CD8 memory was given one plate. The study deeply sequenced blood TCR repertoires of five healthy adults to estimate repertoire size and the extent of clonotype sharing between individuals. Libraries were prepared and TCR repertoires were sequenced by different laboratories using diverse techniques, in order to increase sequencing depth and limit assay-specific biases. Between about 0.85 and 9.5 billion PBMCs per donor were obtained by leukapheresis.

Notes on this clone: It has no known antigen specificity. No base quality values were provided; no much bigger clone lies one nucleotide off.

The germline V gene supplies CDR1 SQVTM and CDR2 ANQGSEA. CDR3 length: 13 amino acids, cysteine to phenylalanine. Only the CDR3 region is kept as DNA, spanning 39 bases read in frame from base 1. A distance of 13 bases separates the germline ends of V and J, which lose 4 bases and 3 bases respectively. Using the deep immunoSEQ assay, TCR CDR3 regions were amplified from genomic DNA by multiplex PCR. Genomic DNA extracted from each cell subset was distributed evenly over all wells of several immunoSEQ 96-well plates, and each plate served as one replicate. For sorted subsets, each replicate PCR was loaded with roughly 200 ng genomic DNA, equivalent to approximately 33,000 T cell genomes. Purified libraries were quantified with a Qubit 3.0 fluorometer, sized on a Bioanalyzer 2100, and re-quantified with the KAPA Library Quantification kit. Every immunoSEQ 96-well plate was sequenced on a dedicated single-read 150-cycle Illumina NextSeq 550 flow cell. The paper's processing steps were these. The immunoSEQ output contained only junctional sequences without quality scores, so filtering could not match that applied to full-length reads. Sequences were annotated with PyIR, a Python wrapper for IgBLAST v1.9, and V/J genes and CDR3 were assigned using IMGT germline references. Any read was removed if the V/J assignment was weak (E-value above 1e-6), the CDR3 was missing, or the read contained stop codons, out-of-frame junctions, or ambiguous translated residues. V3J clonotypes were defined as sequences sharing an identical inferred V gene, J gene, and CDR3 amino acid sequence. To compute the percentage overlap between repertoires, the number of shared unique clonotypes was divided by the size of the smaller repertoire. Three approaches were used to assess repertoire richness: RTK rarefaction, the Chao1 estimator, and Recon v2.1 estimates of unobserved clonotypes. Generation probabilities were computed with OLGA for all TCRbeta clonotypes obtained by the gDNA method from several donors. TCRdb took this table from immuneACCESS and kept in-frame rearrangements with V and J called. Such tables lack part of the clones; where checked against another copy, unresolved V genes explain under half of the gap, and the rest is unexplained. V, J and clone size are those of that table, while D and trimming were read from the DNA. The sample profile shows about 1 million clones; under 80% of them were found once. 1.2% to 1.5% of the sample comes from the top ten.

The donors were healthy, HIV-negative adults who had no recently reported acute infections or vaccinations. All donors were Caucasian adults living in Nashville, Tennessee, USA. CD4+ T cells were enriched by magnetic negative selection; naive cells were then positively selected on CD45RA, and the negative fraction formed the memory subset. Blood was collected by leukapheresis, and PBMCs were isolated by Ficoll-Histopaque density gradient centrifugation and then cryopreserved in liquid nitrogen vapor phase. Analytical flow cytometry was used to check the purity and quantity of every magnetically sorted T cell population. Each sorted fraction had its genomic DNA isolated and then quantified by UV absorbance on a Nanodrop 2000c. Points the paper makes about the study in general: Only blood was sampled, and tissue TCR repertoires likely differ from those in blood. Rarefaction of sorted-subset datasets indicated incomplete sequencing despite the large sequencing depth. Approximately 4.8% of naive CD4, more than 3% of naive CD8, around 2.3% of memory CD4, and about 0.4% of memory CD8 clonotypes were shared across several donors. Higher generation probabilities were observed for clonotypes shared by all four sorted-subset donors than for non-shared clonotypes. Naive subsets generally had larger estimated clonotype richness than memory subsets did. Because the study included a small number of donors, the genetic and exposure-history diversity represented was limited. Pairwise subsampling led to the expectation that sequencing depth would affect the degree of clonotype sharing among donors.

The specimen was memory CD4+ T cells sorted from blood. The cell subset or site label here, explained by the study, means: CD45RA-negative fraction. The receptor was isolated from a man aged 18-30 years in good health. The sequence joins TRBV29-1 to TRBJ2-7; 5 matching bases give a weak D call of TRBD1. At the DNA level, the sequence is TGCAGCGTTGTGGGGCTACCCGTCTACGAGCAGTACTTC. Translated, this gives CSVVGLPVYEQYF.